The 20 T cell receptor beta chains below were found in one sample sequenced in a study of healthy donors' naive CD4 and CD8 T cells. Starting from approximately 500 ng of total RNA, TCR libraries were made with linear amplification. TCRdb reanalysed the reads using MiXCR and keeps one entry per CDR3 protein. The data show about 200,000 distinct CDR3 sequences, with over 60% seen just once and around 2% held by the top ten. Sequenced input: naive CD4+ and CD8+ T cells sorted from blood, pooled from several donors. The source is a pool of human donors in good health; the sample pools cells from several healthy donors.

This chain connects TRBV29-1 to TRBJ2-7, with D tentatively TRBD2 (6 bases). The ends were cut back, 6 bases at V and 3 bases at J, with 15 bases in the middle. The germline gives CDR1 SQVTM, CDR2 ANQGSEA. This CDR3 comprises 13 residues. Here the CDR3 reads CSVRRTGGYEQYF. Written as DNA, the CDR3 is TGCAGCGTCCGACGGACCGGGGGCTACGAGCAGTACTTC.

The chain employs TRBV6-5 and TRBJ2-7; no reliable D call. V shed 2 bases and J shed 3 bases, with 8 bases lying between them. Germline V gene lookup returns CDR1 MNHEY and CDR2 SVGAGI. CDR3 length equals 13 residues. CDR3 sequence: CASSYHENYEQYF. CDR3 bases: TGTGCCAGCAGTTACCATGAAAACTACGAGCAGTACTTC.

The chain uses TRBV6-1 and TRBJ2-7; D uncertain. The V and J ends lost 1 base and 2 bases respectively, with 12 bases between them. CDR1 is MNHNS and CDR2 is SASEGT in the germline V gene. This CDR3 is built from 15 residues. Here the CDR3 reads CASSEGSWVAYEQYF. Here the CDR3 DNA reads TGTGCCAGCAGTGAAGGGTCTTGGGTAGCCTACGAGCAGTACTTC.

V is TRBV6-5 and J is TRBJ1-3; tentatively, D is TRBD1 (6 bases). The CDR3 has 15 amino acids. V was cut by 4 bases and J by 1 base, with 11 bases left in between. CDR1 is MNHEY and CDR2 is SVGAGI in the germline V gene. The CDR3: CASSSTGWSGNTIYF. CDR3 sequence (DNA): TGTGCCAGCAGTTCCACAGGGTGGTCTGGAAACACCATATATTTT.

This clonotype occurred a few times. This rearrangement joins TRBV12-3 or TRBV12-4 to TRBJ1-5; D is unresolved. Trimming removed 3 bases at V and 12 bases at J, with 12 bases between. The CDR3 spans 12 residues. The CDR3 nucleotides are TGTGCCAGCAGTTTCTCCGCCTTTCTCCAGCATTTT. This codes for CASSFSAFLQHF.

The V call is TRBV15, the J call TRBJ2-7; unclear D gene. The V and J ends lost 2 bases and 5 bases respectively, with 10 bases between them. From germline, CDR1 is LNHNV and CDR2 YYDKDF (reference sequence). The CDR3 runs to 13 residues. This CDR3 reads CATSRSLSDEQYF. As DNA, the CDR3 is TGTGCCACCAGCAGATCCCTGAGCGACGAGCAGTACTTC.

The chain uses TRBV5-1 and TRBJ2-3, with D uncertain. V lost 3 bases and J lost 0, with 11 bases in between. This CDR3 spans 15 amino acids. Per germline, CDR1 SGHRS and CDR2 YFSETQ. Written as DNA, the CDR3 is TGCGCCAGCAGCTCGCCAGGCACTAGCACAGATACGCAGTATTTT. Protein product: CASSSPGTSTDTQYF.

This rearrangement joins TRBV6-5 to TRBJ1-2; 7 bases line up with TRBD1. Trimming took 0 bases from V and 4 from J; bases not matched to a gene: 2. Per the germline V gene, CDR1 is MNHEY and CDR2 is SVGAGI. This CDR3 is 14 amino acids long. CDR3 loop: CASSYSDRFYGYTF. The CDR3 DNA sequence: TGTGCCAGCAGTTACTCGGACAGGTTCTATGGCTACACCTTC.

The V and J genes are TRBV19 and TRBJ1-1; no clear D. With 6 bases removed from V and 5 bases from J, the gap between germline ends came to 19 bases. The V gene's germline CDR1 is LNHDA and CDR2 SQIVND (reference sequence). The CDR3 is 15 residues long. The CDR3 here is CASRSRGQLITEAFF. The CDR3 DNA reads TGTGCCAGTAGGTCCCGAGGTCAGTTGATTACTGAAGCTTTCTTT.

This chain connects TRBV2 to TRBJ2-7; D is tentatively TRBD1 or TRBD2 (5 bases each). Per the germline V gene, CDR1 is SNHLY and CDR2 is FYNNEI. V lost 8 bases and J 2 bases, leaving 16 bases between the germline ends. The CDR3 has 14 residues. The CDR3 loop is CASVRPGPPYEQYF. CDR3 DNA: TGTGCCAGCGTTCGTCCGGGACCACCCTACGAGCAGTACTTC.

This clonotype came up a few times. V and J are TRBV7-2 and TRBJ1-3; D call uncertain. Trimming took off 4 bases at V and 0 bases at J, with 13 bases between the two ends. The V gene's germline CDR1 is SGHTA and CDR2 FQGNSA. CDR3 length: 16 amino acids. This CDR3 reads CASSSRPEPSGNTIYF. The CDR3 region has the DNA TGTGCCAGCAGCTCCCGTCCCGAACCCTCTGGAAACACCATATATTTT.

This clonotype was picked up a small number of times. The chain combines TRBV6-5 with TRBJ1-6; 11 bases are shared with TRBD1. CDR3 size: 16 residues. Losses at the gene ends were 5 bases for V and 9 bases for J; bases not matched to a gene: 9. Germline CDR1 MNHEY, CDR2 SVGAGI. As DNA, the CDR3 is TGTGCCAGCAGTACCATCGGGACAGGGGGAAGTTCACCCCTCCACTTT. Its translation: CASSTIGTGGSSPLHF.

This chain uses TRBV11-1 with TRBJ2-3; no clear D. V gave up 4 bases and J gave up 1 base, with 15 bases separating them. The CDR3 is made up of 16 amino acids. Germline lookup yields CDR1 SGHAT and CDR2 FQDESV (reference sequence). This chain's CDR3 is CASSSPTGLGTDTQYF. DNA for the CDR3: TGTGCCAGCAGCTCCCCGACGGGTCTCGGCACAGATACGCAGTATTTT.

In nucleotides, the CDR3 is TGTGCCAGCAGAGGGACCGCACGTTGGTACGAGCAGTACTTC. This gives the protein CASRGTARWYEQYF. The J gene is TRBJ2-7, the V gene TRBV6-5; D tentatively reads TRBD1 or TRBD2 (5 bases each). CDR1 MNHEY and CDR2 SVGAGI come from the germline V gene. Trimming pared 6 bases from V and 4 bases from J, leaving 16 bases between. The CDR3 spans 14 residues.

The J gene is TRBJ1-2, the V gene TRBV5-4, with 9 bases identical to TRBD1. The CDR3 contains 13 residues. The V gene end was trimmed by 5 bases and the J gene end by 4 bases; junction bases not matched to a gene: 3. Germline CDR1 is SGHNT and CDR2 is YYREEE (reference sequence). The CDR3 loop is CASRGDRVYGYTF. The CDR3 DNA follows: TGTGCCAGCAGGGGGGACAGGGTCTATGGCTACACCTTC.

The chain employs TRBV11-1 and TRBJ1-2; a possible D gene is TRBD1 (5 bases). The V and J ends lost 4 bases and 8 bases respectively, with 11 bases between them. The CDR3 has 12 amino acids. CDR1 is SGHAT and CDR2 is FQDESV in the germline V gene (reference sequence). The CDR3 DNA sequence: TGTGCCAGCAGCTGGGGGACTGAGGGCTACACCTTC. Translation gives CASSWGTEGYTF.

The chain has TRBV11-2 and TRBJ1-1; 7 bases match TRBD1. This CDR3 comprises 13 residues. Germline CDR1 reads SGHAT; CDR2 reads FQNNGV. V gave up 1 base and J gave up 7 bases; unmatched junction bases: 3. CDR3 sequence: CASSLVAGGEAFF. The CDR3 DNA reads TGTGCCAGCAGCTTAGTGGCAGGGGGTGAAGCTTTCTTT.

This rearrangement joins TRBV29-1 to TRBJ1-2; D uncertain. CDR3 length: 12 residues. The germline V gene has CDR1 SQVTM and CDR2 ANQGSEA. The ends were cut back, 6 bases at V and 8 bases at J, with 16 bases in the middle. For the CDR3, the DNA is TGCAGCGTCGCCTATTCAATGAACGGCTACACCTTC. The encoded protein is CSVAYSMNGYTF.

This clonotype was recorded a few times. This chain joins TRBV5-6 and TRBJ1-4, with D hard to call. There are 15 residues in the CDR3. Per the germline V gene, CDR1 is SGHDT and CDR2 is YYEEEE. V was shortened by 2 bases and J by 2 bases, with 10 bases between the two germline ends. CDR3 amino acids: CASSLPATTNEKLFF. CDR3 nucleotide sequence: TGTGCCAGCAGCTTACCGGCAACCACTAATGAAAAACTGTTTTTT.

The V call is TRBV30, the J call TRBJ2-7; D not resolved. The ends were cut back, 0 bases at V and 4 bases at J, with 13 bases in the middle. CDR3 length: 14 amino acids. Germline V gene sequence: CDR1 GTSNPN, CDR2 SVGIG (reference sequence). The CDR3 DNA sequence: TGTGCCTGGAGTGTACATCCACCAACTTACGAGCAGTACTTC. Residues: CAWSVHPPTYEQYF.